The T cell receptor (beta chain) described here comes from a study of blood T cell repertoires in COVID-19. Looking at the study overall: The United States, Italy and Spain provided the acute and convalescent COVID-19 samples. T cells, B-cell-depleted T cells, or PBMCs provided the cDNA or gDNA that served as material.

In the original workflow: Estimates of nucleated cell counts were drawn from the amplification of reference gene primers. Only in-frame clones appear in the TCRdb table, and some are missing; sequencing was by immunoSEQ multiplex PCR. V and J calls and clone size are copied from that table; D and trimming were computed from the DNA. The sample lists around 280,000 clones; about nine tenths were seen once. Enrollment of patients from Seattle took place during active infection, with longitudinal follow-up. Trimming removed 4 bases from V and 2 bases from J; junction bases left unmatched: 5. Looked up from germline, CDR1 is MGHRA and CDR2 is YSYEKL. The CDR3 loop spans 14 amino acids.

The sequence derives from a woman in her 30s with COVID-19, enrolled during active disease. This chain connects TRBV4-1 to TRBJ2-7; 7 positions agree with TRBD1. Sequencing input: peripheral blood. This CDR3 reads CASSPGDSTYEQYF. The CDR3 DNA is TGCGCCAGCAGCCCAGGGGACAGTACCTACGAGCAGTACTTC.